The present entry profiles one T cell receptor beta chain with its context. Its antigen is unidentified. This specimen belongs to a study of CD8+ T cells in alopecia areata. Study context: Treated individuals took tofacitinib by mouth, 5 to 10 mg twice daily. Points from the study as a whole: Alphabeta T cells residing in normal skin are also sequenced in scalp samples. Normal scalp showed lower clonality than lesional scalp, especially alopecia totalis/universalis.

In each case, RNA was isolated and then reverse transcribed into cDNA as the sequencing template. Assay: immunoSEQ multiplex PCR; the TCRdb copy retains only in-frame clones and omits some. This sample carries about 170,000 clones, roughly 66% of them seen once, and the ten largest clones take about 10%. Germline values: CDR1 SQVTM, CDR2 ANQGSEA. The CDR3 contains 12 residues. Cell sorting on a FACSAria was used to separate CD4+ and CD8+ T cells from the PBMCs. This material consisted of CD8+ T cells sorted from blood, taken at week 0. The receptor comes from a human donor with alopecia areata. The chain combines TRBV29-1 with TRBJ1-6; 7 bases fit TRBD1. The chain's CDR3 is CTRQGDNSPLHF. Here the CDR3 DNA reads TGCACGCGGCAGGGGGATAATTCACCCCTCCACTTT.